This TCR beta chain appears in the sequencing data of a study of T cells in Graves' hyperthyroidism and ophthalmopathy. Used for diagnoses were clinical symptoms, serum thyroxine and TRAb, thyroid ultrasound and orbital computed tomography. Findings and limits, study-wide: In validation, the model predicted ophthalmopathy. These predictions came a median 6.5 months before onset. Blood held most thyroid clonotypes expanded above 0.001 frequency. Stable hyperthyroidism was separated from ophthalmopathy by a model based on 13 V-J features.

Using RNA transcripts as the source, TCR beta CDR3 regions were amplified. The HTBI primer set served for first-round RT-PCR of the TCR CDR3. In TCRdb, the multiplex PCR reads were re-called with MiXCR into one record per CDR3 protein. The sample includes a few hundred thousand distinct CDR3 sequences, about 45% of them seen just once. This clonotype was seen repeatedly, ten times or more. Antigen: not known. The CDR3 totals 17 residues. Trimming pared 4 bases from V and 0 bases from J, leaving 18 bases between. The V gene's germline CDR1 is KGHDR and CDR2 SFDVKD. The sample comprised peripheral blood or thyroid tissue (not recorded which). This receptor was obtained from an adult woman with Graves' disease, either hyperthyroidism or ophthalmopathy (not recorded which). The rearrangement uses TRBV24-1 and TRBJ2-7, with a possible D match to TRBD2 (6 bases). CDR3 nucleotides: TGTGCCACCAGTGAATGGGGTAGCGGTCGGAGCTCCTACGAGCAGTACTTC. Translating it yields CATSEWGSGRSSYEQYF.